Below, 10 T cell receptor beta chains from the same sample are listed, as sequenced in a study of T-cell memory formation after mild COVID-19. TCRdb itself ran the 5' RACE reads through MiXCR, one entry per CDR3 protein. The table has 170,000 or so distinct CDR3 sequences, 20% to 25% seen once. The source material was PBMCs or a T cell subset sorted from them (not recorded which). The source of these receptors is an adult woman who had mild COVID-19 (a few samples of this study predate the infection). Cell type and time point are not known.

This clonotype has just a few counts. The CDR3 loop reads CSARDLAAYEQYF. Written as DNA, the CDR3 is TGCAGTGCTAGAGATCTAGCGGCCTACGAGCAGTACTTC. The chain couples TRBV20-1 to TRBJ2-7; 7 bases fit TRBD2. Looked up from germline, CDR1 is DFQATT and CDR2 is SNEGSKA (reference sequence). Germline trimming cut 0 bases from V and 2 bases from J; bases unmatched to any gene: 1. The CDR3 runs to 13 residues.

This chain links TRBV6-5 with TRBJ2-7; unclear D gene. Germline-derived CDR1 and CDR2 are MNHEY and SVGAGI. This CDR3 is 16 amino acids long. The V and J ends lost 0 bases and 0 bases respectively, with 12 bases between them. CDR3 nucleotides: TGTGCCAGCAGTTACTCACAGCGCGTAAGCTCCTACGAGCAGTACTTC. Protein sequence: CASSYSQRVSSYEQYF.

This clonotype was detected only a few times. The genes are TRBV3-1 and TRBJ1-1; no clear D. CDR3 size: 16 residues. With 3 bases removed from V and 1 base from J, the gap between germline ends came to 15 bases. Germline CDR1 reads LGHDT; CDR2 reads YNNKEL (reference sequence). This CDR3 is CASSQDAFSRNTEAFF. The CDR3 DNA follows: TGTGCCAGCAGCCAGGACGCATTTAGCAGGAACACTGAAGCTTTCTTT.

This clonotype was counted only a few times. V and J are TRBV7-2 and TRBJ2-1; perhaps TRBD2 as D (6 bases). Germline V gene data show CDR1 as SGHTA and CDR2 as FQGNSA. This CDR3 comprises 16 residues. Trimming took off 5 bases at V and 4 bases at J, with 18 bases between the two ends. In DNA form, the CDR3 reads TGTGCCAGCAGCCCTGATCTAGTTGGGACTTACAATGAGCAGTTCTTC. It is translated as CASSPDLVGTYNEQFF.

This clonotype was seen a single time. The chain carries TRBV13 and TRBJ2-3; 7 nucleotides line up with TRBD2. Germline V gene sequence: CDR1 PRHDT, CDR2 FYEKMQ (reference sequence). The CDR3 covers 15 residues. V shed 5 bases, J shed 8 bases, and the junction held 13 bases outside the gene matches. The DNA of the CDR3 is TGTGCCAGCAGCCGTGGACTAGACGGACTTAGTACGCAGTATTTT. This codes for CASSRGLDGLSTQYF.

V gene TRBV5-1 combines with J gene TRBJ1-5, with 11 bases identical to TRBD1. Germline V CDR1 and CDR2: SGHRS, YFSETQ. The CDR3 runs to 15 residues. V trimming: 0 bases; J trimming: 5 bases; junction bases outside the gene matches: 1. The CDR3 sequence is CASSLGGQGDQPQHF. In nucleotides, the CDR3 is TGCGCCAGCAGCTTGGGGGGACAGGGGGATCAGCCCCAGCATTTT.

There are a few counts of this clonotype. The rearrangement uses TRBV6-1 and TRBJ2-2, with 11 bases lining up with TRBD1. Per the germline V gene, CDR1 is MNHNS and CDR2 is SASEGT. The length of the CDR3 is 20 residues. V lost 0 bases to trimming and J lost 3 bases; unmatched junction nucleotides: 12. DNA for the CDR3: TGTGCCAGCAGTGAAGCGCTTTGGGACAGGGGGATGCGAGACACCGGGGAGCTGTTTTTT. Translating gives CASSEALWDRGMRDTGELFF.

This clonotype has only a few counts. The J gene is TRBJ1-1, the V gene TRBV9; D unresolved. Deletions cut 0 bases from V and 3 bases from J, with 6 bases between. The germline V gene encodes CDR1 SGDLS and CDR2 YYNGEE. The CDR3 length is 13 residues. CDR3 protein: CASSVESHTEAFF. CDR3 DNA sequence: TGTGCCAGCAGCGTAGAATCCCACACTGAAGCTTTCTTT.

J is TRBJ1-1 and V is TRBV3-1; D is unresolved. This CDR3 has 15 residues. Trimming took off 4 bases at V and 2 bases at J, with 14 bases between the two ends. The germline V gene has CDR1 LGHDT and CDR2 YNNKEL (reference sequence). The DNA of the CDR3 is TGTGCCAGCAGCCCCTACGCAGGAGATAACACTGAAGCTTTCTTT. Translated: CASSPYAGDNTEAFF.

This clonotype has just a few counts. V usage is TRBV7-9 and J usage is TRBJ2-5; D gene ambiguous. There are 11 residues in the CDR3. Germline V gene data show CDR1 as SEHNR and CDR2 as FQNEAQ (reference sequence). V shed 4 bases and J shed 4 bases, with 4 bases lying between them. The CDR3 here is CASSWTETQYF. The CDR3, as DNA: TGTGCCAGCAGCTGGACAGAGACCCAGTACTTC.